This TCR beta chain was found in a study of human thymus T cells. The assay was immunoSEQ multiplex PCR, and TCRdb's table has in-frame clones only and misses some. The sample consists of tens of thousands of clones, roughly 95% of them appearing once. Germline V gives CDR1 KGHSH, CDR2 LQKENI. The CDR3 has 15 residues. Trimming removed 4 bases from V and 5 bases from J; junction bases left unmatched: 5. The study used thymus tissue resected during corrective heart surgery. Having surgery to correct congenital heart defects, healthy Finnish infants acted as the donors. About this clone itself: Its antigen is undetermined.

Whole-study findings and limits: Unrelated people showed highly overlapping thymic repertoires, related research reported.

The sequence derives from a girl under three years old with a congenital heart defect but otherwise immunologically healthy. The chain joins TRBV18 to TRBJ2-7; 13 bases map to TRBD2. The sample consisted of thymus tissue. For the CDR3, the DNA is TGTGCCAGCTCACTCAGGACTAGCGGGGGCGACGAGCAGTACTTC. Protein: CASSLRTSGGDEQYF.